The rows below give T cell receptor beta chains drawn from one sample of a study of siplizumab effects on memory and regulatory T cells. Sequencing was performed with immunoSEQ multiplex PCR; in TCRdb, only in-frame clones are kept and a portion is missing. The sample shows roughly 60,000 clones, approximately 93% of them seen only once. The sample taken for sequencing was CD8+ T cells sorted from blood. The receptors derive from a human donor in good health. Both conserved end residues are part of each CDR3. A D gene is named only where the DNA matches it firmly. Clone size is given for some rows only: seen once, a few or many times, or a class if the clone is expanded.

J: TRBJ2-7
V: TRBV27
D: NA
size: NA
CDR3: CASSLKGGRSYEQYF
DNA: TGTGCCAGCAGTTTAAAGGGAGGCCGCTCCTACGAGCAGTACTTC

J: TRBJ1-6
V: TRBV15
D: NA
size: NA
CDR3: CATSGGPSSYNSPLHF
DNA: TGTGCCACCAGCGGAGGACCGAGCTCCTATAATTCACCCCTCCACTTT

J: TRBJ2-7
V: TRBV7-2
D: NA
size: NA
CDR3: CASSSGVLGEQYF
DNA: TGTGCCAGCAGCTCGGGGGTATTAGGCGAGCAGTACTTC

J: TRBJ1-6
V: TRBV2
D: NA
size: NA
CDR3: CASSVAKTEAYPPLHF
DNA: TGTGCCAGCAGTGTTGCAAAAACCGAGGCGTACCCACCCCTCCACTTT

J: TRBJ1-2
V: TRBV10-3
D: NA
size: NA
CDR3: CAISDREGPGYTF
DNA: TGTGCCATCAGTGACCGGGAAGGGCCTGGCTACACCTTC

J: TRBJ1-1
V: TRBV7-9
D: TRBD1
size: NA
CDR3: CASSKGQGLNTEAFF
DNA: TGTGCCAGCAGCAAGGGACAGGGGTTGAACACTGAAGCTTTCTTT

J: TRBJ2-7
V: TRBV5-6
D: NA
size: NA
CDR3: CASSTGPLEQYF
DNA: TGTGCCAGCAGCACGGGCCCTTTGGAGCAGTACTTC

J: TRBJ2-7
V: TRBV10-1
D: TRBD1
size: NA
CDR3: CASSELTGSYEQYF
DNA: TGCGCCAGCAGTGAGCTGACAGGGTCCTACGAGCAGTACTTC

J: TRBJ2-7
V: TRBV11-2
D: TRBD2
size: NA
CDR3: CASSLGAGGEEQYF
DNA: TGTGCCAGCAGCTTAGGCGCGGGAGGAGAAGAGCAGTACTTC

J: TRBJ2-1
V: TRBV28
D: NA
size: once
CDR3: CASSLIGEQFF
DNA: TGTGCCAGCAGTTTAATTGGTGAGCAGTTCTTC

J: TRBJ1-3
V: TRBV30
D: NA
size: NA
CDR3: CAWSLPTLSGNTIYF
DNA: TGTGCCTGGAGTTTACCCACCTTATCTGGAAACACCATATATTTT

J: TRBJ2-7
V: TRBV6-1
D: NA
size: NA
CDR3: CASSEMTYSYEQYF
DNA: TGTGCCAGCAGTGAAATGACGTACTCCTACGAGCAGTACTTC

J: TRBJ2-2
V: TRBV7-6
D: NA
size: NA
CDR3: CASILAGGTGELFF
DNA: TGTGCCAGCATTCTAGCTGGAGGGACCGGGGAGCTGTTTTTT

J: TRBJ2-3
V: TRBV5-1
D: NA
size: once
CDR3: CASSIVGWAGDDTQYF
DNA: TGCGCCAGCAGCATCGTTGGGTGGGCAGGGGATGATACGCAGTATTTT

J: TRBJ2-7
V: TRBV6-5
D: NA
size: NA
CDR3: CASSPGPSYEQYF
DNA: TGTGCCAGCAGTCCCGGACCTTCCTACGAGCAGTACTTC

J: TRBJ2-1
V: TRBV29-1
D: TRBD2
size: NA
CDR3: CSPVLAEYNEQFF
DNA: TGCAGCCCCGTACTAGCGGAGTACAATGAGCAGTTCTTC

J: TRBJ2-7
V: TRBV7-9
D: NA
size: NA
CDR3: CASRMEGSYEQYF
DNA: TGTGCCAGCAGGATGGAAGGGTCCTACGAGCAGTACTTC

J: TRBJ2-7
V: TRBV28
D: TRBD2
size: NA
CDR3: CASTLAGGPYEQYF
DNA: TGTGCCAGCACACTAGCGGGAGGGCCCTACGAGCAGTACTTC

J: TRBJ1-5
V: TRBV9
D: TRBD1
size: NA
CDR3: CASSAQGGGRPQHF
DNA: TGTGCCAGCAGCGCCCAGGGGGGCGGTCGGCCCCAGCATTTT

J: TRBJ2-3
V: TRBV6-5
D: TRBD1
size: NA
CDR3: CASTPGQGTDTQYF
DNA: TGTGCCAGCACCCCGGGACAGGGTACAGATACGCAGTATTTT

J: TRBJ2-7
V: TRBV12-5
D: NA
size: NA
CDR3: CASNREENYEQYF
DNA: TGTGCTAGTAACCGGGAAGAGAACTACGAGCAGTACTTC

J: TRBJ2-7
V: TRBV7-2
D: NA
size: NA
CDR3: CASSLSSGTYEQYF
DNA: TGTGCCAGCAGCTTAAGCTCCGGGACATACGAGCAGTACTTC

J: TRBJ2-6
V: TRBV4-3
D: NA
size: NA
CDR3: CASSHKEGSGANVLTF
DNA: TGCGCCAGCAGCCATAAAGAAGGCTCTGGGGCCAACGTCCTGACTTTC

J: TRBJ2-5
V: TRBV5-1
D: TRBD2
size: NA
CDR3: CASTPRDSGRATETQYF
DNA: TGCGCCAGCACCCCTCGAGACAGCGGGAGGGCCACGGAGACCCAGTACTTC

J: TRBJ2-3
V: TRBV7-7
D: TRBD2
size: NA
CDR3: CASSRGTSGIYTQYF
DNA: TGTGCTAGCAGCCGGGGGACTAGCGGGATTTATACGCAGTATTTT

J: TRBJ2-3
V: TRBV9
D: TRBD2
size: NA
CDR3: CASSNSGLAGGRTDTQYF
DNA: TGTGCCAGCAGCAATTCCGGACTAGCGGGAGGACGCACAGATACGCAGTATTTT

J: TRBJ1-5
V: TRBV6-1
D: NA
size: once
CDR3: CASSARRNSNQPQHF
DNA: TGTGCCAGCAGTGCCCGGCGGAACAGCAATCAGCCCCAGCATTTT

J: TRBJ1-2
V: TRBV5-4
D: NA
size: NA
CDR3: CASSLAGSGSYGYTF
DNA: TGTGCCAGCAGCTTGGCCGGATCAGGGTCCTATGGCTACACCTTC

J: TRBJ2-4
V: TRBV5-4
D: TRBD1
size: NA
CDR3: CASSLEGAVSKNIQYF
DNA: TGTGCCAGCAGCTTGGAGGGGGCAGTCTCCAAAAACATTCAGTACTTC

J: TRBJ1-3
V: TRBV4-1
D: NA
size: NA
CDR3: CASSTGAGNTIYF
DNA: TGTGCCAGCAGCACGGGGGCTGGAAACACCATATATTTT

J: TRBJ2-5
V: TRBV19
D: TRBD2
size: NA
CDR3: CASSPYLGITSGQETQYF
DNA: TGTGCCAGTAGTCCTTATCTAGGAATTACTAGCGGCCAAGAGACCCAGTACTTC

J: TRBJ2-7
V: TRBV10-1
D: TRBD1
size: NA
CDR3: CASSEPRRDRPYEQYF
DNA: TGCGCCAGCAGTGAGCCGCGCCGGGACAGGCCCTACGAGCAGTACTTC

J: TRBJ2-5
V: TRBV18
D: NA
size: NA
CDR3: CASSPAGTKETQYF
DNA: TGTGCCAGCTCACCGGCGGGGACGAAAGAGACCCAGTACTTC

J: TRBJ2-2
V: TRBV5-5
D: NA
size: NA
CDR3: CASSQDIDGELFF
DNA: TGTGCCAGCAGCCAAGACATTGACGGGGAGCTGTTTTTT

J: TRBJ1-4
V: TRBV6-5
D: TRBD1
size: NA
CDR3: CASSYGGQAEEKLFF
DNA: TGTGCCAGCAGTTACGGAGGACAGGCCGAGGAAAAACTGTTTTTT

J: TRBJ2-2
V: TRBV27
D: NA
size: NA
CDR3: CASSLDSNTGELFF
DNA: TGTGCCAGCAGTTTAGACTCGAACACCGGGGAGCTGTTTTTT

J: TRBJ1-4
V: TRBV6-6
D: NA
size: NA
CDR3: CASSDSADEKLFF
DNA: TGTGCCAGCAGTGACAGCGCGGACGAAAAACTGTTTTTT

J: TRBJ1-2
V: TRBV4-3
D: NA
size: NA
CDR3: CASSQLGAYGYTF
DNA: TGCGCCAGCAGCCAATTAGGGGCGTATGGCTACACCTTC

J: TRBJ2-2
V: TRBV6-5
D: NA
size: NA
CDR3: CASSPGRNTGELFF
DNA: TGTGCCAGCAGTCCAGGACGGAACACCGGGGAGCTGTTTTTT